This paragraph covers one T cell receptor (beta chain) sequence. Its cognate antigen is unknown. This sample was included in a study of T cell repertoires and HLA-DP antigens. About the study: Pre-culture CD4+ samples used roughly 1,200 ng DNA versus around 230 ng for CD137+CD4+ sorts. Study-level findings and limits: No separate analysis of naive versus memory CD4+ cells was done.

Profiled with immunoSEQ multiplex PCR; TCRdb holds only in-frame clones, not every one. The sample has over 100,000 clones; over 90% are singletons. The length of the CDR3 is 14 residues. With 7 bases clipped from V and 3 bases from J, the junction kept 6 bases outside the gene matches. The germline V gene has CDR1 MNHEY and CDR2 SMNVEV (reference sequence). The chain is built from TRBV27 and TRBJ2-1; TRBD1 agrees at 7 bases. This clonotype was obtained from a woman between 18 and 30 years old in good health and CMV-seronegative. The specimen was CD4+ T cells from PBMCs. The CDR3 region is CASTRDRFYNEQFF. DNA for the CDR3: TGTGCCAGCACCCGGGACAGATTCTACAATGAGCAGTTCTTC.